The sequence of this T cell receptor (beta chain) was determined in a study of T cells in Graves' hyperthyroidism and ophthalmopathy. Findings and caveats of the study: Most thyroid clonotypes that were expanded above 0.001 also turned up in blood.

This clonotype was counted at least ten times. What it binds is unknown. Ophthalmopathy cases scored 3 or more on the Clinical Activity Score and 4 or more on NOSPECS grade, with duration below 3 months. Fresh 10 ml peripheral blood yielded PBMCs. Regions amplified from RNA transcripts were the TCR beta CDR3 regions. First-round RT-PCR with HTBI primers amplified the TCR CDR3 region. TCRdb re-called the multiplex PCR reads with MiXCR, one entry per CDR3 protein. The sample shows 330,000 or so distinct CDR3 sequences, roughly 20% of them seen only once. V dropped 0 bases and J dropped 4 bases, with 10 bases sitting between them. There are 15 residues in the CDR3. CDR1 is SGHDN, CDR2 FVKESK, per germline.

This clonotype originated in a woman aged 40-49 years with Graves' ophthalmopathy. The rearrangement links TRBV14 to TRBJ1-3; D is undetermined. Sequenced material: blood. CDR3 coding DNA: TGTGCCAGCAGCCAAGATAGAGGGTTCGGAAACACCATATATTTT. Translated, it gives CASSQDRGFGNTIYF.